The rows below give T cell receptor beta chains drawn from one sample of a study of cytomegalovirus exposure and HLA in healthy donors. Using immunoSEQ multiplex PCR, the repertoire was profiled, and TCRdb retains in-frame clones only, with some absent. The repertoire holds about 190,000 clones, with less than 90% as singletons. Sequencing was performed on PBMCs. Receptors were obtained from a boy younger than 18 in good health and CMV-seronegative. CDR3s leave out the opening cysteine and the closing phenylalanine or tryptophan. A D gene is named only where the DNA matches it firmly. Not every row has a clone size; where given, it reads once, few, many or a size class.

clone_size: NA; d_call: NA; v_call: TRBV9; cdr3_length: 11; j_call: TRBJ1-1; cdr3_aa: ASSKGGDTEAF
clone_size: few; d_call: TRBD2; v_call: TRBV7-2; cdr3_length: 15; j_call: TRBJ2-2; cdr3_aa: ASSTKRGGRNTGELF
clone_size: once; d_call: TRBD2; v_call: TRBV28; cdr3_length: 15; j_call: TRBJ2-1; cdr3_aa: ASRSGIWTSGSLEQF
clone_size: NA; d_call: NA; v_call: TRBV2; cdr3_length: 12; j_call: TRBJ1-1; cdr3_aa: ASTDRGLGTEAF
clone_size: NA; d_call: NA; v_call: TRBV6-5; cdr3_length: 13; j_call: TRBJ1-5; cdr3_aa: ASSYSGGVDQPQH
clone_size: NA; d_call: TRBD2; v_call: TRBV27; cdr3_length: 13; j_call: TRBJ2-2; cdr3_aa: ASSPAGGNTGELF
clone_size: once; d_call: TRBD2; v_call: TRBV7-2; cdr3_length: 11; j_call: TRBJ2-7; cdr3_aa: ASSLLAAYEQY
clone_size: NA; d_call: TRBD1; v_call: TRBV6-1; cdr3_length: 13; j_call: TRBJ2-7; cdr3_aa: ASSELGQLTGEQY
clone_size: NA; d_call: TRBD1; v_call: TRBV5-1; cdr3_length: 12; j_call: TRBJ2-5; cdr3_aa: ASSPGQGRETQY
clone_size: NA; d_call: NA; v_call: TRBV9; cdr3_length: 12; j_call: TRBJ1-1; cdr3_aa: ASSVGTVNTEAF
clone_size: NA; d_call: NA; v_call: TRBV7-9; cdr3_length: 12; j_call: TRBJ2-5; cdr3_aa: ASSLATGGETQY
clone_size: NA; d_call: NA; v_call: TRBV19; cdr3_length: 12; j_call: TRBJ2-3; cdr3_aa: ASSGGTFRDTQY
clone_size: NA; d_call: TRBD1; v_call: TRBV30; cdr3_length: 10; j_call: TRBJ2-5; cdr3_aa: AWKGGEETQY
clone_size: NA; d_call: TRBD2; v_call: TRBV2; cdr3_length: 16; j_call: TRBJ2-1; cdr3_aa: ASSVSIAGRSSYNEQF
clone_size: few; d_call: NA; v_call: TRBV4-3; cdr3_length: 11; j_call: TRBJ1-4; cdr3_aa: ASSQDRGEKLF
clone_size: NA; d_call: NA; v_call: TRBV21-1; cdr3_length: 13; j_call: TRBJ2-7; cdr3_aa: ASSNRGEEDYEQY
clone_size: NA; d_call: NA; v_call: TRBV5-1; cdr3_length: 13; j_call: TRBJ2-1; cdr3_aa: ASSLGRETSNEQF
clone_size: NA; d_call: TRBD2; v_call: TRBV7-9; cdr3_length: 13; j_call: TRBJ2-3; cdr3_aa: ASSGTNQNTDTQY
clone_size: NA; d_call: TRBD1; v_call: TRBV5-8; cdr3_length: 12; j_call: TRBJ1-3; cdr3_aa: ASRPGQGRNTIY
clone_size: NA; d_call: TRBD1; v_call: TRBV15; cdr3_length: 13; j_call: TRBJ1-4; cdr3_aa: ATSGGQGGDEKLF
clone_size: NA; d_call: NA; v_call: TRBV7-2; cdr3_length: 14; j_call: TRBJ2-7; cdr3_aa: ASSLLHPATGHEQY
clone_size: NA; d_call: NA; v_call: TRBV4-3; cdr3_length: 15; j_call: TRBJ2-1; cdr3_aa: ASSQERGGLRINEQF
clone_size: once; d_call: NA; v_call: TRBV18; cdr3_length: 11; j_call: TRBJ1-1; cdr3_aa: ASSAGRDYQAF
clone_size: NA; d_call: NA; v_call: TRBV19; cdr3_length: 18; j_call: TRBJ2-3; cdr3_aa: ASSVWDWKELGSSTDTQY
clone_size: NA; d_call: NA; v_call: TRBV6-5; cdr3_length: 12; j_call: TRBJ1-2; cdr3_aa: ASRTGIGNYGYT
clone_size: NA; d_call: NA; v_call: TRBV27; cdr3_length: 14; j_call: TRBJ2-7; cdr3_aa: ASSTQWRPDSYEQY
clone_size: NA; d_call: NA; v_call: TRBV30; cdr3_length: 12; j_call: TRBJ2-5; cdr3_aa: AWSVLRLDETQY
clone_size: NA; d_call: NA; v_call: TRBV11-3; cdr3_length: 14; j_call: TRBJ2-7; cdr3_aa: ASSPGGTVSRDEQY
clone_size: NA; d_call: TRBD1; v_call: TRBV28; cdr3_length: 16; j_call: TRBJ1-4; cdr3_aa: ASSFSVGTGALNEKLF
clone_size: NA; d_call: NA; v_call: TRBV27; cdr3_length: 12; j_call: TRBJ1-1; cdr3_aa: ASSLISMNTEAF
clone_size: NA; d_call: NA; v_call: TRBV7-8; cdr3_length: 11; j_call: TRBJ2-7; cdr3_aa: ASSLASSYEQY
clone_size: NA; d_call: NA; v_call: TRBV9; cdr3_length: 15; j_call: TRBJ1-3; cdr3_aa: ASSVGGGGLSGNTIY
clone_size: NA; d_call: NA; v_call: TRBV5-6; cdr3_length: 12; j_call: TRBJ1-1; cdr3_aa: ASYFAAGNTEAF
clone_size: few; d_call: NA; v_call: TRBV27; cdr3_length: 15; j_call: TRBJ2-7; cdr3_aa: ASSLSPSSLAVYEQY
clone_size: few; d_call: NA; v_call: TRBV5-1; cdr3_length: 13; j_call: TRBJ1-5; cdr3_aa: ASRPGTNVIQPQH
clone_size: NA; d_call: NA; v_call: TRBV6-5; cdr3_length: 12; j_call: TRBJ1-4; cdr3_aa: ASSHQATNEKLF
clone_size: NA; d_call: NA; v_call: TRBV5-1; cdr3_length: 12; j_call: TRBJ2-5; cdr3_aa: ASSLISGKETQY
clone_size: NA; d_call: NA; v_call: TRBV5-1; cdr3_length: 11; j_call: TRBJ2-5; cdr3_aa: ASKHRLEETQY